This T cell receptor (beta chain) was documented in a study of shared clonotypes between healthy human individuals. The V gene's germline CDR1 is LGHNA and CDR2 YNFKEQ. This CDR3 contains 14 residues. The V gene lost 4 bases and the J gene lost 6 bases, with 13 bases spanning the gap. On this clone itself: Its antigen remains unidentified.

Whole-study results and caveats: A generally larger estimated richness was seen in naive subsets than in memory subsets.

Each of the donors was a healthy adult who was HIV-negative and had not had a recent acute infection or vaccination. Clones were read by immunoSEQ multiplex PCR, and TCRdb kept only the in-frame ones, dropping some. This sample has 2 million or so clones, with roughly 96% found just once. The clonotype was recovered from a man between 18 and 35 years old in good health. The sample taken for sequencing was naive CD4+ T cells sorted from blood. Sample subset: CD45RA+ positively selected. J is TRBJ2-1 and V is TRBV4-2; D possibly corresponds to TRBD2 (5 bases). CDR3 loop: CASSRGLVSNEQFF. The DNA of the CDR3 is TGTGCCAGCAGCCGAGGGTTAGTTTCCAATGAGCAGTTCTTC.